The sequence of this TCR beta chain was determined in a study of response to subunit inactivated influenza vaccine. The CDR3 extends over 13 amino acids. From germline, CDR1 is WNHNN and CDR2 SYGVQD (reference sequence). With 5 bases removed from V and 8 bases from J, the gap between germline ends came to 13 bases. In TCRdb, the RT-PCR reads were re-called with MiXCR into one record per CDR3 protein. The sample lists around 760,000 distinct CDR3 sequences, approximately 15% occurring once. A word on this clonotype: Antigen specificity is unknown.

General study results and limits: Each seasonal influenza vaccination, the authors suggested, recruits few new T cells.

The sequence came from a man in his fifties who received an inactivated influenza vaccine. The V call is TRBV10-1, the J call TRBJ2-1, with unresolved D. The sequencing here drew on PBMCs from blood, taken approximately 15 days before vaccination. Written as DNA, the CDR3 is TGCGCCAGCAGTACAGATCTGCCGTATGAGCAGTTCTTC. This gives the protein CASSTDLPYEQFF.